The clone carrying this T cell receptor beta chain was seen only once. The antigen remains unidentified. Time point reported: week 3, after first cycle of checkpoint inhibitor. Sampling occurred pretreatment (T0) and at week 3 (W3), after cycle one of checkpoint blockade. The CDR3 runs 16 residues. Trimming shortened V by 1 base and J by 0 bases, and 13 bases separated the two germline ends. Germline V CDR1 and CDR2: MDHEN, SYDVKM. The data are from a study of blood T cell dynamics during melanoma immunotherapy. Study details: Patients with metastatic melanoma got pembrolizumab or nivolumab-ipilimumab as first-line care. General study findings and limits: PBMC repertoires of eventual disease-control patients split at W3 into clonality or diversity gains.

DNA loading was fixed at approximately 350 ng for all bulk PBMC samples. Some clones are missing from TCRdb's copy, which holds only in-frame ones; the method was immunoSEQ multiplex PCR. The sample yields fewer than 30,000 clones, around 80% seen once. This TCR was recovered from a human donor with melanoma. The chain is built from TRBV28 and TRBJ2-7; D not resolved. The sequencing used blood, collected from a patient treated with checkpoint blockade. In DNA, the CDR3 is TGTGCCAGCAGTTTATTTCCCACTACGAGCTCCTACGAGCAGTACTTC. Translation gives CASSLFPTTSSYEQYF.